This T cell receptor (beta chain) emerged from a study of T cell repertoires and leukemia-associated antigens. With respect to this clonotype: Antigen unknown.

The CDR3 extends over 15 amino acids. The trim removed 3 bases at V and 7 bases at J, leaving 9 bases unmatched. Germline CDR1 reads DFQATT; CDR2 reads SNEGSKA (reference sequence). TCRdb reanalysed the 5' RACE reads using MiXCR and keeps one entry per CDR3 protein. The sample consists of 10,000 to 15,000 distinct CDR3 sequences, about 38% of them appearing once. The rearrangement uses TRBV20-1 and TRBJ2-1, with 10 bases matching TRBD2. This sequence was found in a female donor in good health. Specimen: CD3+ T cells sorted from blood and cultured. As DNA, the CDR3 is TGCAGTGCTAGTCCCCTAGCGGGAGTGGTAAATGAGCAGTTCTTC. This sequence encodes CSASPLAGVVNEQFF.